This entry lists 22 T cell receptor beta chains sequenced from one sample in a study of T-cell memory formation after mild COVID-19. TCRdb recomputed calls from the 5' RACE reads with MiXCR, one row per CDR3 protein. Of 300,000 to 400,000 distinct CDR3 sequences in the sample, 25% to 30% were seen once. Source material: PBMCs or a T cell subset sorted from them (not recorded which). The receptors were gathered from an adult woman who had mild COVID-19 (a few samples of this study predate the infection). Cell type and time point are not known.

The genes are TRBV10-3 and TRBJ1-2; 8 bases map to TRBD1. CDR1 is ENHRY and CDR2 is SYGVKD in the germline V gene. This CDR3 contains 16 residues. V lost 6 bases, J lost 0 bases, and 9 bases stayed unmatched. Written as DNA, the CDR3 is TGTGCCATCAGCGGTGGACAGGGCATAGCTAACTATGGCTACACCTTC. Its protein is CAISGGQGIANYGYTF.

This clonotype was seen only a few times. This chain joins TRBV11-1 and TRBJ2-1; 10 positions match TRBD2. V was clipped by 4 bases and J by 9 bases; unmatched bases: 6. Germline CDR1 is SGHAT and CDR2 is FQDESV (reference sequence). This CDR3 has 14 amino acids. The CDR3 DNA reads TGTGCCAGCAGCTCAAGCGGGGGGGCGGGTGAGCAGTTCTTC. It specifies CASSSSGGAGEQFF.

The chain recombines TRBV29-1 with TRBJ2-3; D might be TRBD2 (6 bases). Germline CDR1 SQVTM, CDR2 ANQGSEA. This CDR3 spans 15 amino acids. Trimming pared 5 bases from V and 0 bases from J, leaving 15 bases between. This CDR3 reads CSVPGGVDSTDTQYF. The CDR3 nucleotides read TGCAGCGTTCCCGGCGGGGTCGATAGCACAGATACGCAGTATTTT.

This rearrangement joins TRBV3-1 to TRBJ1-1, with TRBD1 identical over 7 bases. CDR1 and CDR2 from the germline V gene are LGHDT and YNNKEL (reference sequence). J gave up 3 bases and V 2 bases, and 6 bases lay outside the gene matches. The CDR3 consists of 15 residues. The CDR3 reads CASSQNRRGHTEAFF. As DNA, the CDR3 is TGTGCCAGCAGCCAAAACCGAAGGGGGCACACTGAAGCTTTCTTT.

The chain recombines TRBV12-3 or TRBV12-4 with TRBJ2-7, with 9 bases aligning to TRBD1. There are 15 residues in the CDR3. Trimming took 5 bases from V and 3 from J; bases not matched to a gene: 8. The DNA for the CDR3 is TGTGCCAGCAGTGCACAGGGGGCCGGTTACTACGAGCAGTACTTC. Protein sequence: CASSAQGAGYYEQYF.

The V and J genes are TRBV7-3 and TRBJ2-3, with D possibly being TRBD1 (6 bases). V lost 5 bases and J lost 1, with 13 bases in between. The CDR3 sequence is 15 residues long. In germline, CDR1 is SGHTA, CDR2 FQGTGA. The CDR3 here is CASSPVGGGTDTQYF. CDR3 nucleotide sequence: TGTGCCAGCAGCCCTGTAGGGGGTGGCACAGATACGCAGTATTTT.

The CDR3 DNA is TGCAGTGCTAGCGGGACTAGCGGGGGGGTGCACGAGCAGTACTTC. Its protein is CSASGTSGGVHEQYF. This chain links TRBV20-1 with TRBJ2-7, with TRBD2 identical over 16 bases. Germline trimming cut 3 bases from V and 5 bases from J; bases unmatched to any gene: 4. The germline V gene has CDR1 DFQATT and CDR2 SNEGSKA (reference sequence). The CDR3 extends over 15 amino acids.

The rearrangement uses TRBV9 and TRBJ2-3; TRBD2 matches 8 bases. Trimming removed 6 bases from V and 4 bases from J; junction bases left unmatched: 4. The CDR3 spans 13 residues. CDR1 and CDR2 from the germline V gene are SGDLS and YYNGEE. The CDR3 reads CASTSGSPDTQYF. Written as DNA, the CDR3 is TGTGCCAGCACTAGCGGGTCCCCAGATACGCAGTATTTT.

There are a few counts of this clonotype. The rearrangement joins TRBV2 to TRBJ2-7; 8 bases are shared with TRBD2. Trimming took 7 bases from V and 0 from J; bases not matched to a gene: 11. Germline V gene data show CDR1 as SNHLY and CDR2 as FYNNEI. The CDR3 length is 16 residues. Here the CDR3 DNA reads TGTGCCAGCACCGGGGGGGCGAACACCCTCTCCTACGAGCAGTACTTC. Protein sequence: CASTGGANTLSYEQYF.

This clonotype was recorded a few times. The CDR3 nucleotides read TGCAGCGCCGACAGGGAATCGGGGAATGAGCAGTTCTTC. Translating it yields CSADRESGNEQFF. The genes are TRBV29-1 and TRBJ2-1, with 7 nucleotides matching TRBD1. Germline CDR1 SQVTM, CDR2 ANQGSEA. The CDR3 extends over 13 amino acids. After removal of 7 bases from V and 7 bases from J, the junction contained 10 bases not matched to a gene.

The chain couples TRBV4-2 to TRBJ1-4, with 9 positions matching TRBD1. This CDR3 comprises 16 residues. In germline, CDR1 is LGHNA, CDR2 YNFKEQ. With V trimmed by 0 bases and J by 9 bases, 8 bases remained unmatched. The CDR3 sequence: CASSQEARQGGQKLFF. CDR3 in DNA: TGTGCCAGCAGCCAAGAGGCGCGACAGGGGGGTCAAAAACTGTTTTTT.

This chain's CDR3 is CASSGSRHEQYF. The CDR3 nucleotides are TGTGCCAGTAGTGGGAGTAGACACGAGCAGTACTTC. The chain links TRBV6-5 to TRBJ2-7; D may be TRBD2 (5 bases). Trimming removed 9 bases from V and 5 bases from J, with 14 bases in between. CDR1 and CDR2 (germline): MNHEY, SVGAGI. This CDR3 contains 12 residues.

This sequence joins TRBV15 and TRBJ2-2, with 8 bases aligning to TRBD2. V gave up 0 bases and J gave up 8 bases; unmatched junction bases: 2. The CDR3 totals 14 residues. Germline CDR1 is LNHNV and CDR2 is YYDKDF (reference sequence). CDR3 region: CATSRESGRGELFF. For the CDR3, the DNA is TGTGCCACCAGCAGAGAAAGCGGGAGAGGGGAGCTGTTTTTT. Complete variable domain (other parts from reference TRBV15 and TRBJ2-2): DAMVIQNPRYQVTQFGKPVTLSCSQTLNHNVMYWYQQKSSQAPKLLFHYYDKDFNNEADTPDNFQSRRPNTSFCFLDIRSPGLGDTAMYLCATSRESGRGELFFGEGSRLTVL.

The gene calls are TRBV6-5 and TRBJ1-1; maybe TRBD1 (5 bases). CDR1 and CDR2 (germline): MNHEY, SVGAGI. V was clipped by 0 bases and J by 6 bases, with 14 bases between them. This CDR3 is built from 15 residues. This CDR3 reads CASSYSGGVGAEAFF. CDR3 DNA sequence: TGTGCCAGCAGTTACTCCGGGGGGGTGGGAGCTGAAGCTTTCTTT.

The genes are TRBV3-1 and TRBJ2-1, with TRBD1 matching over 8 bases. The trim removed 4 bases at V and 9 bases at J, leaving 11 bases unmatched. The CDR3 sequence is 15 residues long. The germline V gene has CDR1 LGHDT and CDR2 YNNKEL (reference sequence). In DNA form, the CDR3 reads TGTGCCAGCAGCCCGGGGGACAGGCAATCGAGTGAGCAGTTCTTC. Protein sequence: CASSPGDRQSSEQFF.

This clonotype showed up just a few times. The V call is TRBV6-5, the J call TRBJ2-6; D gene uncertain. The V gene's germline CDR1 is MNHEY and CDR2 SVGAGI. Trimming pared 3 bases from V and 0 bases from J, leaving 6 bases between. This CDR3 is built from 15 residues. Here the CDR3 reads CASSYLASGANVLTF. The CDR3 DNA reads as TGTGCCAGCAGTTATCTGGCCTCTGGGGCCAACGTCCTGACTTTC.

This clonotype occurred a few times. CDR3 region: CSAGLKFGTGEDIQYF. CDR3 DNA sequence: TGCAGTGCCGGGTTAAAATTCGGGACAGGGGAGGACATTCAGTACTTC. The V call is TRBV20-1, the J call TRBJ2-4, with 10 bases aligning to TRBD1. Per the germline V gene, CDR1 is DFQATT and CDR2 is SNEGSKA (reference sequence). The CDR3 covers 16 residues. V lost 6 bases to trimming and J lost 8 bases; unmatched junction nucleotides: 16.

This clonotype was seen only a few times. The V call is TRBV27, the J call TRBJ1-4; possible D gene TRBD1, 5 bases. CDR1 and CDR2 from the germline V gene are MNHEY and SMNVEV (reference sequence). V was shortened by 7 bases and J by 3 bases, with 9 bases between the two germline ends. This CDR3 contains 13 residues. CDR3: CASKQGANEKLFF. Written as DNA, the CDR3 is TGTGCCAGCAAGCAGGGCGCTAATGAAAAACTGTTTTTT.

This clonotype was counted between two and nine times. The rearrangement links TRBV7-9 to TRBJ1-2; 11 positions match TRBD1. The germline V gene has CDR1 SEHNR and CDR2 FQNEAQ (reference sequence). V shed 1 base, J shed 2 bases, and the junction held 3 bases outside the gene matches. This CDR3 is built from 16 residues. The CDR3 loop is CASSLGTGGANYGYTF. CDR3 DNA sequence: TGTGCCAGCAGCTTAGGGACAGGGGGCGCGAACTATGGCTACACCTTC. Drawing the rest from reference TRBV7-9 and TRBJ1-2, the complete variable domain is DTGVSQNPRHKITKRGQNVTFRCDPISEHNRLYWYRQTLGQGPEFLTYFQNEAQLEKSRLLSDRFSAERPKGSFSTLEIQRTEQGDSAMYLCASSLGTGGANYGYTFGSGTRLTVV.

The J gene is TRBJ2-5, the V gene TRBV5-5; D might be TRBD2 (6 bases). CDR1 SGHKS and CDR2 YYEKEE come from the germline V gene (reference sequence). Trimming stripped 4 bases from V and 5 bases from J, with 18 bases between. This CDR3 has 15 amino acids. This CDR3 reads CASSRRGTPTETQYF. CDR3 coding DNA: TGTGCCAGCAGCCGTCGCGGGACTCCTACCGAGACCCAGTACTTC. Full variable domain (missing parts from reference TRBV5-5 and TRBJ2-5): DAGVTQSPTHLIKTRGQQVTLRCSPISGHKSVSWYQQVLGQGPQFIFQYYEKEERGRGNFPDRFSARQFPNYSSELNVNALLLGDSALYLCASSRRGTPTETQYFGPGTRLLVL.

The CDR3 DNA follows: TGTGCCTGGAATCCCGGGACCATAGATACGCAGTATTTT. Amino acid sequence: CAWNPGTIDTQYF. The gene calls are TRBV30 and TRBJ2-3, with D perhaps being TRBD1 or TRBD2 (5 bases each). Trimming stripped 4 bases from V and 5 bases from J, with 13 bases between. The germline V gene has CDR1 GTSNPN and CDR2 SVGIG (reference sequence). The CDR3 sequence is 13 residues long.

In its sample, this clonotype was seen a few times. The CDR3 DNA reads TGTGCCAGCAGCCAAGTAACCCGTAGCTCCTACGAGCAGTACTTC. Amino acid sequence: CASSQVTRSSYEQYF. The chain uses TRBV3-1 and TRBJ2-7; D is uncertain. V dropped 1 base and J dropped 0 bases, with 10 bases sitting between them. The CDR3 loop spans 15 amino acids. Germline loops: CDR1 LGHDT, CDR2 YNNKEL (reference sequence).